The present entry profiles one T cell receptor (beta chain) with its context. What this receptor recognizes is not known. No base qualities exist here, and no much larger clone lies one base off it. The data were obtained in a study of blood T cell repertoires in COVID-19 (dated by TCRdb to the early 2020s). General notes on the study: The collaborator samples originated in the United States, Italy and Spain and spanned the acute and convalescent phases of COVID-19. The prospective study material was composed of cDNA or gDNA derived from T cells, B-cell-depleted T cells, or PBMCs. The dataset comprised deeply sampled blood TCRbeta repertoires from subjects exposed to, actively infected with, or recovered from COVID-19. The repertoires were released in a freely available public database meant as a resource for research on the immune response to SARS-CoV-2. Samples were obtained from the ongoing ImmuneRACE study (first 160 participants) and from about 1,300 subjects provided by 6 global collaborators. A de-identified subject ID, COVID-19 status, age in years and sex were almost always included in the sample metadata. Where available, HLA class I and class II types were obtained from metadata supplied by the sample provider rather than from assay-based typing. Overall results and qualifications from the work: The amount of clinical and demographic metadata varied by source and participant and was provided uncurated.

The immunoSEQ Assay, a bias-controlled multiplex PCR, was used to amplify TCRbeta CDR3 regions from genomic DNA. The original methods were these. Within the assay, amplification of reference gene primers was used to estimate how many nucleated cells each sample contained. To quantify the absolute abundance of each unique TCRbeta CDR3 rearrangement, sequence reads were collapsed and filtered. Productive Simpson clonality was computed per sample as the square root of Simpson's diversity index over productive rearrangements. TCRdb retrieved this table from immuneACCESS and kept in-frame rearrangements only. Not all clones are present; in checked studies, unresolved V genes account for under half, and no reason is known for the remainder. Clone size and V and J calls were adopted from that table, with D and trimming inferred from the DNA. For this sample there are under 200,000 clones; around 89% appear just once. The biggest ten clones account for less than 8% of the sample.

Participants in the prospective study were aged roughly 18 to 100 years, lived in 20 to 30 United States geographic areas, and enrolled through a virtual design. In the prospective study, cohorts were assigned on the basis of participant-reported clinical history obtained from a screening survey and a study questionnaire. Recovered participants in ImmuneRACE Cohort 3 were defined as having two consecutive negative NP/OP PCR tests, clearance from a healthcare professional, or resolution of symptoms. In the prospective study, mobile phlebotomists collected whole blood, serum and a nasopharyngeal or oropharyngeal swab from each participant. Prospective study participants could optionally give additional blood draws and questionnaires over an approximately two-month period. Blood samples from the prospective study were shipped frozen or at room temperature prior to DNA extraction. As encoded in the germline V gene, CDR1 is SGDLS while CDR2 is YYNGEE. From V the trimming removes 3 bases and from J it removes 2 bases, while the gene matches leave 2 bases of the junction unaccounted for. The CDR3, from cysteine to phenylalanine, totals 16 residues. This entry keeps only the CDR3 DNA: 48 bases, framed from base 1.

Sequencing input: PBMCs or T cells enriched from blood (not recorded which). The chain is made from TRBV9 and TRBJ2-3; 14 nucleotides in the junction match TRBD2. This clonotype was sampled from a woman aged 50 to 60 who had recovered from COVID-19. The CDR3 loop reads CASSGGLAGVTDTQYF. The DNA sequence is as follows: TGTGCCAGCAGCGGGGGACTAGCGGGGGTCACAGATACGCAGTATTTT.